The TCR beta chain under discussion was sequenced for a study of T cells in Graves' hyperthyroidism and ophthalmopathy. General observations from the study: For ophthalmopathy, model prediction preceded onset by a median about six months. Blood also carried most thyroid clonotypes expanded above 0.001.

RNA transcripts gave rise to amplified TCR beta CDR3 regions. The HTBI set primed first-round TCR CDR3 RT-PCR. One entry per CDR3 protein, called by TCRdb with MiXCR from the multiplex PCR reads. The profile shows under 600,000 distinct CDR3 sequences, around 15% of them singletons. The germline V gene has CDR1 SNHLY and CDR2 FYNNEI. The CDR3 contains 13 residues. V lost 7 bases and J lost 5, with 9 bases in between. As concerns this clonotype: Antigen unknown.

Sequenced input: blood. The receptor was derived from a woman aged 40 to 50 with Graves' ophthalmopathy. This chain links TRBV2 with TRBJ1-6; tentative D call: TRBD1 (5 bases). The CDR3 spells CASNRDHNSPLHF. The CDR3, as DNA: TGTGCCAGCAACCGGGACCATAATTCACCCCTCCACTTT.